This T cell receptor (beta chain) comes out of a study of OX40 agonist ivuxolimab in advanced cancers. Overall study context: A diagnosis of hepatocellular carcinoma, melanoma, renal cell or head and neck cancer was present in dose-escalation patients. One patient with hepatocellular carcinoma and two with cutaneous melanoma, three in all, had partial responses. Treatment received earlier with anti-PD-1, anti-PD-L1 or anti-CTLA-4 agents was allowed, and over 30% had some.

Details on this clone: Its antigen is currently unknown.

The trim removed 0 bases at V and 7 bases at J, leaving 4 bases unmatched. CDR1 SGHNT and CDR2 YYREEE come from the germline V gene (reference sequence). CDR3 length: 16 residues. Notes on the study in general: The antigen specificity of the peripheral T cells (those that were expanded) was not determined.

Sequencing used immunoSEQ multiplex PCR; TCRdb keeps in-frame clones, though not all of them. There are fewer than 45,000 clones in the sample; 90% occur only once, and 6% lies in the top ten. The chain recombines TRBV5-4 with TRBJ2-7; 16 positions match TRBD2. The receptor's source is an adult with an advanced solid tumor such as melanoma, head and neck, liver or kidney cancer. The sequencing used CD4+ or CD8+ T cells sorted from blood, collected in a trial of the OX40 agonist ivuxolimab. This CDR3 reads CASSLGGLAGGREQYF. The DNA for the CDR3 is TGTGCCAGCAGCTTGGGGGGACTAGCGGGAGGGAGGGAGCAGTACTTC.